The 10 T cell receptor beta chains in this list originate from one sample, sequenced in a study of blood T cells in healthy people across ages. Primers used in a second PCR of about 6 to 11 cycles were a sample-barcoded 5' primer and a J-beta primer mix. MiXCR, run by TCRdb on the 5' RACE reads, gives a single entry per CDR3 protein. Seen here are over 950,000 distinct CDR3 sequences, approximately 38% observed once, and the top ten hold around 13%. The sequencing input was blood. Receptors were obtained from a man aged 18 to 35 in good health.

This clonotype was seen just once. CDR3 nucleotides: TGTGCCATCACAATAGCGGGGGCATCCACAGATACGCAGTATTTT. Its protein product is CAITIAGASTDTQYF. V usage is TRBV10-3 and J usage is TRBJ2-3, with 9 bases matching TRBD2. The germline V gene has CDR1 ENHRY and CDR2 SYGVKD. CDR3 length: 15 residues. J was trimmed by 2 bases and V by 7 bases; bases with no gene match: 7.

This chain connects TRBV7-2 to TRBJ1-1; D is ambiguous. This CDR3 is 15 amino acids long. In germline, CDR1 is SGHTA, CDR2 FQGNSA. The V end lost 5 bases, the J end lost 5 bases, and 18 bases lay between the germline ends. The CDR3 loop is CASSTIGIRRTEAFF. In DNA form, the CDR3 reads TGTGCCAGCAGCACGATCGGAATTCGTCGGACTGAAGCTTTCTTT.

This rearrangement joins TRBV12-3 or TRBV12-4 to TRBJ1-6; D not certain. The V and J ends lost 6 bases and 18 bases respectively, with 21 bases between them. CDR3 length: 13 residues. The CDR3, as DNA: TGTGCCAGCAGCCGAGGGATTAATTCACCCTCCCACTTT. Amino acid sequence: CASSRGINSPSHF.

The chain links TRBV25-1 to TRBJ1-5; no firm D call. Germline V gene lookup returns CDR1 MGHDK and CDR2 SYGVNS. The CDR3 has 17 residues. V was trimmed by 1 base and J by 7 bases, leaving 20 bases between them. The CDR3, as DNA: TGTGCCAGCAGTGAATCCCCCAGGCAGAGGGCTCGCCAGCCCCAGCATTTT. Translation: CASSESPRQRARQPQHF.

V and J are TRBV21-1 and TRBJ1-2; TRBD1, the table's D call, lacks a check against the DNA. TRBV21-1 is given as a pseudogene. The CDR3 sequence is 19 residues long. The CDR3 protein is CASSMGGQGYATRDYGYTF. The CDR3 DNA sequence: TGTGCCAGCAGCATGGGGGGACAGGGGTACGCAACCCGAGACTATGGCTACACCTTC.

The V and J genes are TRBV29-1 and TRBJ2-2; 7 bases are shared with TRBD1. V was clipped by 4 bases and J by 2 bases; unmatched bases: 4. CDR3 length equals 14 residues. The germline V gene encodes CDR1 SQVTM and CDR2 ANQGSEA. The CDR3 spells CSVASGGNTGELFF. The CDR3 bases are TGCAGCGTTGCTTCAGGGGGTAACACCGGGGAGCTGTTTTTT.

The chain is built from TRBV6-1 and TRBJ1-1, with D possibly being TRBD1 (5 bases). CDR3 size: 13 residues. Trimming took off 1 base at V and 4 bases at J, with 7 bases between the two ends. Germline values: CDR1 MNHNS, CDR2 SASEGT. Written as DNA, the CDR3 is TGTGCCAGCAGTGAAGTGGGGGGCACTGAAGCTTTCTTT. This sequence encodes CASSEVGGTEAFF.

V and J are TRBV25-1 and TRBJ2-5; no reliable D call. The V end lost 10 bases, the J end lost 7 bases, and 13 bases lay between the germline ends. Germline V CDR1 and CDR2: MGHDK, SYGVNS. The CDR3 runs 11 residues. The DNA of the CDR3 is TGTGCCACCTCAGTGACCGGGACCCAGTACTTC. Its protein is CATSVTGTQYF. Drawing the rest from reference TRBV25-1 and TRBJ2-5, the complete variable domain is EADIYQTPRYLVIGTGKKITLECSQTMGHDKMYWYQQDPGMELHLIHYSYGVNSTEKGDLSSESTVSRIRTEHFPLTLESARPSHTSQYLCATSVTGTQYFGPGTRLLVL.

This clonotype was observed a few times. The chain employs TRBV7-3 and TRBJ2-1; TRBD2 matches 13 bases. The germline V gene has CDR1 SGHTA and CDR2 FQGTGA. Trimming removed 5 bases from V and 5 bases from J; junction bases left unmatched: 6. This CDR3 has 16 residues. The CDR3 loop is CASSPTTSGGHNEQFF. The CDR3, as DNA: TGTGCCAGCAGCCCGACGACTAGCGGGGGGCACAATGAGCAGTTCTTC.

A remark on this clonotype: One end of the junction varies from germline; a read error may be responsible. The V gene is TRBV2, the J gene TRBJ1-5, with TRBD1 identical over 7 bases. CDR3 length: 14 amino acids. Per the germline V gene, CDR1 is SNHLY and CDR2 is FYNNEI. The CDR3 DNA reads as TGTGCCAGCAGCGAAGTAACAGGGGATCAGCCCCAGCATTTT. Translation: CASSEVTGDQPQHF.